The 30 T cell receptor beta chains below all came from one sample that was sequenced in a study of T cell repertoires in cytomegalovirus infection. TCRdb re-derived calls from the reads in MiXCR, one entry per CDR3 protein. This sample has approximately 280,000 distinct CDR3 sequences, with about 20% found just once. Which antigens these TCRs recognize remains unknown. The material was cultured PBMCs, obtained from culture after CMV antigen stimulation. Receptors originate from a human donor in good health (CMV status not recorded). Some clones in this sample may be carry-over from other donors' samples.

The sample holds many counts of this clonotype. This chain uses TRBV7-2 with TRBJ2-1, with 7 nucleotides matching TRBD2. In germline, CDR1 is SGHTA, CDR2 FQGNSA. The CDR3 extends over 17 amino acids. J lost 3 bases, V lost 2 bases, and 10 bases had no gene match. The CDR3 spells CASSLRAGELVYNEQFF. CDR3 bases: TGTGCCAGCAGCTTAAGGGCGGGAGAGCTAGTCTACAATGAGCAGTTCTTC. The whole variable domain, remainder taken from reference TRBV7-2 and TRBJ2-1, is GAGVSQSPSNKVTEKGKDVELRCDPISGHTALYWYRQSLGQGLEFLIYFQGNSAPDKSGLPSDRFSAERTGGSVSTLTIQRTQQEDSAVYLCASSLRAGELVYNEQFFGPGTRLTVL.

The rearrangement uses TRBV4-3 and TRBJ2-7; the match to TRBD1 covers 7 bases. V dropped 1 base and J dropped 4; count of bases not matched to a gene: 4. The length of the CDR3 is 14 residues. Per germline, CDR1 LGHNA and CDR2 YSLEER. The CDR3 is CASSQVRGKYEQYF. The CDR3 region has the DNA TGCGCCAGCAGCCAAGTCAGGGGGAAATACGAGCAGTACTTC.

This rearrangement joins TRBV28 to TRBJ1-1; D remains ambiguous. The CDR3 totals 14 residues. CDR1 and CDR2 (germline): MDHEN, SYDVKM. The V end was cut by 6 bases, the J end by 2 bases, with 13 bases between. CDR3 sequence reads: CASSPGWANTEAFF. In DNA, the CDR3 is TGTGCCAGCAGCCCCGGTTGGGCTAACACTGAAGCTTTCTTT. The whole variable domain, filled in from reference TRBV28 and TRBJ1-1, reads DVKVTQSSRYLVKRTGEKVFLECVQDMDHENMFWYRQDPGLGLRLIYFSYDVKMKEKGDIPEGYSVSREKKERFSLILESASTNQTSMYLCASSPGWANTEAFFGQGTRLTVV.

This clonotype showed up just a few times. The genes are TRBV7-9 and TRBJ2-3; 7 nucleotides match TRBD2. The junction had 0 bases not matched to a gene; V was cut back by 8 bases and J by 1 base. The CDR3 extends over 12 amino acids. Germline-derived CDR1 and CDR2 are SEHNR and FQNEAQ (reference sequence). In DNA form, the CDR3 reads TGTGCCAGCGGGGGGGGCACAGATACGCAGTATTTT. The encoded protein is CASGGGTDTQYF.

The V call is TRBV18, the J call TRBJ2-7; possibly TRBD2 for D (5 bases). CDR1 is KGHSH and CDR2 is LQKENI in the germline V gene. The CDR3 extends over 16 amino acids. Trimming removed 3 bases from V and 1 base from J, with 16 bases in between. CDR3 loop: CASSPTYHSGSYEQYF. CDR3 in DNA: TGTGCCAGCTCACCTACGTACCACTCGGGATCCTACGAGCAGTACTTC.

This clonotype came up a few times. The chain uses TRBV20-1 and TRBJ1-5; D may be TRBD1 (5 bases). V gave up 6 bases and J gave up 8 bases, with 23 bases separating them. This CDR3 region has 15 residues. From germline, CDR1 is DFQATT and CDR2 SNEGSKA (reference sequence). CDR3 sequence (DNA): TGCAGTGCCGTCCCAGGATGGGGGAGAAGGGAGCCCCAGCATTTT. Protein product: CSAVPGWGRREPQHF.

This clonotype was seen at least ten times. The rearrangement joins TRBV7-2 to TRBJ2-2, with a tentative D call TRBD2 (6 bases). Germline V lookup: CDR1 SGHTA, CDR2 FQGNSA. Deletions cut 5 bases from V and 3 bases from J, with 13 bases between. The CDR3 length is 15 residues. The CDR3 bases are TGTGCCAGCAGCGTCCGGGACTTCTACACCGGGGAGCTGTTTTTT. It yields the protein CASSVRDFYTGELFF.

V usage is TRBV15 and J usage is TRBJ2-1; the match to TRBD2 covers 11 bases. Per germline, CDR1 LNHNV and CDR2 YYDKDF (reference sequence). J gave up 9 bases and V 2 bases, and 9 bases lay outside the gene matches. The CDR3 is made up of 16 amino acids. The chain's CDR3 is CATSRLLAGGPTEQFF. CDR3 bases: TGTGCCACCAGCAGACTCTTAGCGGGAGGGCCAACTGAGCAGTTCTTC.

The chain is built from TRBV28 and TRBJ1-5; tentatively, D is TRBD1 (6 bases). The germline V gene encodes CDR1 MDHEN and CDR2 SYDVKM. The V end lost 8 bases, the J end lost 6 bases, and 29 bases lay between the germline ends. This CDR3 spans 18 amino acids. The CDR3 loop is CASVRGGGEGEEGQPQHF. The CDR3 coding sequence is TGTGCCAGCGTTAGGGGGGGGGGGGAAGGGGAAGAGGGTCAGCCCCAGCATTTT.

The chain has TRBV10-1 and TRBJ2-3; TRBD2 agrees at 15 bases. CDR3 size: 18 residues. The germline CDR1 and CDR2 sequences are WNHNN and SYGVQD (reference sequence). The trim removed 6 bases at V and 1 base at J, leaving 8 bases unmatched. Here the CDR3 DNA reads TGCGCCAGCAGCCCGGGGGGACTAGCGGGAGGTGGCACAGATACGCAGTATTTT. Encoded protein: CASSPGGLAGGGTDTQYF.

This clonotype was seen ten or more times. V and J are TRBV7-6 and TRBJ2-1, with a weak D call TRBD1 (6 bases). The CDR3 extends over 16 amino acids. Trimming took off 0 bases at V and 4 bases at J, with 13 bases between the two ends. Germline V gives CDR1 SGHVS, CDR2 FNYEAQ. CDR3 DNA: TGTGCCAGCAGCTTAGCGCAGGGGATTGAGTACAATGAGCAGTTCTTC. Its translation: CASSLAQGIEYNEQFF.

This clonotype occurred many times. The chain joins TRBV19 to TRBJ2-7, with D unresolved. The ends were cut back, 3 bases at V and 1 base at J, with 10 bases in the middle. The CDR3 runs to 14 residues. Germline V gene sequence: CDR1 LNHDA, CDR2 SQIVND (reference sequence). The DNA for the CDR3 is TGTGCCAGTAGTATTCGACTGCAGTCCTACGAGCAGTACTTC. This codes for CASSIRLQSYEQYF.

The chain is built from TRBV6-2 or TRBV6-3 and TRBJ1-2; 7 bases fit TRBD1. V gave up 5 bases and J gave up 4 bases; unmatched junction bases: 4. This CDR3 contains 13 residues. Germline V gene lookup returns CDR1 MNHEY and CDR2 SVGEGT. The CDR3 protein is CASSIDRAYGYTF. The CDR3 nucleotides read TGTGCCAGCAGTATTGACAGGGCCTATGGCTACACCTTC.

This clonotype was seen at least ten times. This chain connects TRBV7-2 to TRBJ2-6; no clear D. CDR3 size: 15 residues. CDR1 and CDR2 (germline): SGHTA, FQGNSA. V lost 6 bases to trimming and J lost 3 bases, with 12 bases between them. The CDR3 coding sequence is TGTGCCAGCAGTCCAAGTGGGGTTGGGGCCAACGTCCTGACTTTC. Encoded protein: CASSPSGVGANVLTF.

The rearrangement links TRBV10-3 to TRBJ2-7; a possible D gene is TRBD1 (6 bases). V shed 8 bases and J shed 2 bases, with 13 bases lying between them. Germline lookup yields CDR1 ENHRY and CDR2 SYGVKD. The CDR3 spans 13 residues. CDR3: CAIQGQGPYEQYF. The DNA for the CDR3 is TGTGCCATCCAGGGGCAGGGTCCCTACGAGCAGTACTTC.

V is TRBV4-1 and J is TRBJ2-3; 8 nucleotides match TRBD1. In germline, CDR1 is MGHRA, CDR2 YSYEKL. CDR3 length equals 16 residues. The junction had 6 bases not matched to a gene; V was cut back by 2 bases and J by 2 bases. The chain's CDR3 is CASSQLGQAVTDTQYF. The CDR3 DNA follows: TGCGCCAGCAGCCAATTGGGACAGGCGGTCACAGATACGCAGTATTTT.

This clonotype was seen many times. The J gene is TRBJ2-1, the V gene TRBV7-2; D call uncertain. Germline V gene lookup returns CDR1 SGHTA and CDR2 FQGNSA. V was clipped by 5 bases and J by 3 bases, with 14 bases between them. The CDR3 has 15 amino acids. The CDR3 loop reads CASSPDSESYNEQFF. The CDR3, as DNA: TGTGCCAGCAGCCCTGACTCCGAGAGCTACAATGAGCAGTTCTTC.

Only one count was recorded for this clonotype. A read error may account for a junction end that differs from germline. CDR3 nucleotide sequence: TGTACCAGCAGTCCTCGGGTAGCGGGAGGCCAAGAGACCCAGTACTTC. Amino acids: CTSSPRVAGGQETQYF. The gene calls are TRBV12-3 or TRBV12-4 and TRBJ2-5, with TRBD2 identical over 10 bases. CDR3 length: 16 amino acids.

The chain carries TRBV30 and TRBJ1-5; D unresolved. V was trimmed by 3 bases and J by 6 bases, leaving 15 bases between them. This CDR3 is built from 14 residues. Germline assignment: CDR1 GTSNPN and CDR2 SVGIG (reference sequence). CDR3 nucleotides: TGTGCCTGGAGAGCTTCAGGTAACGGTCAGCCCCAGCATTTT. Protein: CAWRASGNGQPQHF.

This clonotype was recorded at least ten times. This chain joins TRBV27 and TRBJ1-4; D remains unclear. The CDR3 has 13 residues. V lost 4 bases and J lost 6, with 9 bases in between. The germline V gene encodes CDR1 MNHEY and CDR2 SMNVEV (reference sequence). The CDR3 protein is CASSSEVDEKLFF. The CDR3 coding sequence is TGTGCCAGCAGTTCTGAGGTCGATGAAAAACTGTTTTTT.

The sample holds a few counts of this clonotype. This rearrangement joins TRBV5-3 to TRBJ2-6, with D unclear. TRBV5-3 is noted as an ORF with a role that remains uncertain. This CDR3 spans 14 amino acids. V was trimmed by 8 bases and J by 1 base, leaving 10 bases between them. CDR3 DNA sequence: TGTGCCAGCACGCCGGCGTCTGGGGCCAACGTCCTGACTTTC. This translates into CASTPASGANVLTF.

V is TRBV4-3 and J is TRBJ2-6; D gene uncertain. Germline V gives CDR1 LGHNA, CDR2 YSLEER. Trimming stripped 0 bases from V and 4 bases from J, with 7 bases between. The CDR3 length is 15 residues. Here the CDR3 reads CASSQDSRGANVLTF. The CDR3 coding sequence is TGCGCCAGCAGCCAAGATTCCCGGGGGGCCAACGTCCTGACTTTC.

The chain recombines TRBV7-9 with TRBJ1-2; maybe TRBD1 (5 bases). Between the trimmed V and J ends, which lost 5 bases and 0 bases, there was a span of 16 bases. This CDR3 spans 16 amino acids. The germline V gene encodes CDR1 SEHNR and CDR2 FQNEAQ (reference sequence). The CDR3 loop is CASSRRLTDSNYGYTF. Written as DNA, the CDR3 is TGTGCCAGCAGCCGCCGACTGACAGATTCTAACTATGGCTACACCTTC.

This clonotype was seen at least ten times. The CDR3 region is CASREYNEQFF. In DNA form, the CDR3 reads TGTGCCAGCAGGGAATACAATGAGCAGTTCTTC. The chain links TRBV11-3 to TRBJ2-1; D remains unclear. Trimming took 6 bases from V and 4 from J, leaving 4 bases between them. The CDR3 spans 11 residues. Germline V gene sequence: CDR1 SGHNT, CDR2 YENEEA.

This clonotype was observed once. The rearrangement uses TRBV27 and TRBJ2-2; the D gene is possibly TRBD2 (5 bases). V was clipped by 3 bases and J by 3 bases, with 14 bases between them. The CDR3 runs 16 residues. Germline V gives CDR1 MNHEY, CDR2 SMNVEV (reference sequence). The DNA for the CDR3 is TGTGCCAGCAGTTTCAATACTAGGCGGCACACCGGGGAGCTGTTTTTT. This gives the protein CASSFNTRRHTGELFF.

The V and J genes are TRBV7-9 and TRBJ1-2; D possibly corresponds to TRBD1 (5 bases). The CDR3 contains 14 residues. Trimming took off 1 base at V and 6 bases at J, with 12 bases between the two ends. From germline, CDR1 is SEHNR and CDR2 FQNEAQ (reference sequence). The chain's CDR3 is CASSLVGAGDGYTF. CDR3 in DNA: TGTGCCAGCAGCTTAGTTGGGGCTGGCGATGGCTACACCTTC. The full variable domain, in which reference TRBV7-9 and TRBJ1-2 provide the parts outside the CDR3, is DTGVSQNPRHKITKRGQNVTFRCDPISEHNRLYWYRQTLGQGPEFLTYFQNEAQLEKSRLLSDRFSAERPKGSFSTLEIQRTEQGDSAMYLCASSLVGAGDGYTFGSGTRLTVV.

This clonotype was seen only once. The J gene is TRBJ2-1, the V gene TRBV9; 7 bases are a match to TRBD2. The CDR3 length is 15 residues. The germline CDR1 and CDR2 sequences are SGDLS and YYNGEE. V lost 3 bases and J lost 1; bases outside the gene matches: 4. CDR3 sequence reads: CASSATAGSYNEQFF. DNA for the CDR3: TGTGCCAGCAGCGCAACAGCGGGATCCTACAATGAGCAGTTCTTC.

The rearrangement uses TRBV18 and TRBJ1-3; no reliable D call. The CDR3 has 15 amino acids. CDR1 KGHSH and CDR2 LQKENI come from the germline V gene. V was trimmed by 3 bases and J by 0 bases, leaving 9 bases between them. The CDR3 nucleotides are TGTGCCAGCTCACCGACACTCAGCTCTGGAAACACCATATATTTT. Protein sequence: CASSPTLSSGNTIYF.

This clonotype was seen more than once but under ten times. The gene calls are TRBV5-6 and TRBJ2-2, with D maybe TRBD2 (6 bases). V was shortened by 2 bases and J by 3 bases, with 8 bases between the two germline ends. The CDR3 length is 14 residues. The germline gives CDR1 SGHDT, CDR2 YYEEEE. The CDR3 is CASSFRDYTGELFF. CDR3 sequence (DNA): TGTGCCAGCAGCTTTCGGGACTACACCGGGGAGCTGTTTTTT.

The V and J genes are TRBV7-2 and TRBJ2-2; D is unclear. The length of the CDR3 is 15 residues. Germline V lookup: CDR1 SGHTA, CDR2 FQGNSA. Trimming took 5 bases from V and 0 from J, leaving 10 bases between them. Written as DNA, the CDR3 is TGTGCCAGCAGCCTATTCCAGGCGAACACCGGGGAGCTGTTTTTT. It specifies CASSLFQANTGELFF. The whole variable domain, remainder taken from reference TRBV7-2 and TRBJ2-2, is GAGVSQSPSNKVTEKGKDVELRCDPISGHTALYWYRQSLGQGLEFLIYFQGNSAPDKSGLPSDRFSAERTGGSVSTLTIQRTQQEDSAVYLCASSLFQANTGELFFGEGSRLTVL.